The 31 T cell receptor beta chains given below trace back to one sample, sequenced in a study of human T cells and chemical hapten exposure. One entry per CDR3 protein results from TCRdb running MiXCR on the RACE reads. The data show under 450,000 distinct CDR3 sequences, with roughly 5% seen just once and approximately 2.3% held by the top ten. This sample's time point: patch test 1, 2 weeks after DPC sensitization. Noted treatment: therapeutic diphenylcyclopropenone sensitization with weekly scalp DPC. The source material was whole blood, sampled in connection with sensitization to the hapten diphenylcyclopropenone (DPC). All receptors derive from a woman in her 50s with alopecia areata. Some clones in this sample may be carry-over from other donors' samples.

In its sample, this clonotype was seen a few times. This chain joins TRBV27 and TRBJ2-5; 8 bases are a match to TRBD1. This CDR3 region has 15 residues. V lost 0 bases and J lost 5; bases outside the gene matches: 5. Germline lookup yields CDR1 MNHEY and CDR2 SMNVEV (reference sequence). The CDR3 DNA reads as TGTGCCAGCAGTTTATCGCCAGGGGGCCTGGAGACCCAGTACTTC. Amino acids: CASSLSPGGLETQYF.

This clonotype was seen repeatedly, ten times or more. The V and J genes are TRBV18 and TRBJ1-5; D gene uncertain. Trimming pared 2 bases from V and 4 bases from J, leaving 15 bases between. CDR1 and CDR2 (germline): KGHSH, LQKENI. The CDR3 has 16 residues. This chain's CDR3 is CASSPGVVRLNQPQHF. In DNA form, the CDR3 reads TGTGCCAGCTCACCAGGAGTGGTTCGGTTGAATCAGCCCCAGCATTTT. The whole variable domain, filled in from reference TRBV18 and TRBJ1-5, reads NAGVMQNPRHLVRRRGQEARLRCSPMKGHSHVYWYRQLPEEGLKFMVYLQKENIIDESGMPKERFSAEFPKEGPSILRIQQVVRGDSAAYFCASSPGVVRLNQPQHFGDGTRLSIL.

As to this clonotype: With a much larger clone just one base away, this may be a read error. The chain employs TRBV20-1 and TRBJ1-4; D is perhaps TRBD1 (6 bases). Germline V gene sequence: CDR1 DFQATT, CDR2 SNEGSKA (reference sequence). V lost 6 bases and J lost 5, with 13 bases in between. The CDR3 has 13 residues. CDR3 coding DNA: TGCAGTGCCCTACAGGGAAAAAATGAAAAACTGTTTTTT. It specifies CSALQGKNEKLFF.

This clonotype was recorded a few times. The rearrangement uses TRBV27 and TRBJ1-1; TRBD1 might be the D (5 bases). The CDR3 is 15 amino acids. The germline V gene has CDR1 MNHEY and CDR2 SMNVEV (reference sequence). The ends were cut back, 2 bases at V and 0 bases at J, with 10 bases in the middle. The CDR3 coding sequence is TGTGCCAGCAGTTTAGAGGGGCTCATGAACACTGAAGCTTTCTTT. It specifies CASSLEGLMNTEAFF.

This clonotype came up a few times. The chain recombines TRBV19 with TRBJ2-1; TRBD1 agrees at 9 bases. The CDR3 is made up of 14 amino acids. In germline, CDR1 is LNHDA, CDR2 SQIVND (reference sequence). Trimming at V came to 6 bases and at J to 2 bases, leaving 2 bases not matched to a gene. The CDR3 region is CASRTGGAYNEQFF. The DNA for the CDR3 is TGTGCCAGTAGAACAGGGGGCGCCTACAATGAGCAGTTCTTC.

In this sample, this clonotype turned up many times. V usage is TRBV13 and J usage is TRBJ1-6; perhaps TRBD1 as D (5 bases). The CDR3 covers 18 residues. Looked up from germline, CDR1 is PRHDT and CDR2 is FYEKMQ (reference sequence). Trimming removed 1 base from V and 0 bases from J, with 13 bases in between. The CDR3 DNA follows: TGTGCCAGCAGCTTAGCAGCGGGACGGAGCTCCTATAATTCACCCCTCCACTTT. Protein product: CASSLAAGRSSYNSPLHF.

This clonotype was detected many times. The V call is TRBV5-1, the J call TRBJ1-2; D may be TRBD1 (5 bases). Germline CDR1 SGHRS, CDR2 YFSETQ. Trimming removed 0 bases from V and 7 bases from J, with 10 bases in between. CDR3 size: 13 residues. CDR3 protein: CASSLDRGAGYTF. CDR3 DNA: TGCGCCAGCAGCTTGGATAGGGGAGCTGGCTACACCTTC.

The V and J genes are TRBV5-5 and TRBJ2-3; no firm D call. Trimming left V 1 base short and J 0 bases short, with 9 bases between. Per germline, CDR1 SGHKS and CDR2 YYEKEE (reference sequence). This CDR3 region has 15 residues. CDR3 in DNA: TGTGCCAGCAGCTTGAGGCAGACTAGCACAGATACGCAGTATTTT. This codes for CASSLRQTSTDTQYF.

This clonotype showed up many times. The gene calls are TRBV11-2 and TRBJ2-5, with TRBD1 matching 8 bases. The CDR3 totals 15 residues. Germline CDR1 is SGHAT and CDR2 is FQNNGV. V dropped 0 bases and J dropped 7; count of bases not matched to a gene: 7. CDR3 residues: CASSLEAGGSGTQYF. Here the CDR3 DNA reads TGTGCCAGCAGCTTAGAGGCAGGGGGCTCGGGGACCCAGTACTTC.

This clonotype was picked up many times. The genes are TRBV12-3 or TRBV12-4 and TRBJ2-5; possibly TRBD1 or TRBD2 for D (5 bases each). The CDR3 has 13 amino acids. V was cut by 3 bases and J by 0 bases, with 5 bases left in between. CDR3 in amino acids: CASSLGDQETQYF. CDR3 DNA sequence: TGTGCCAGCAGTTTGGGGGACCAAGAGACCCAGTACTTC.

This clonotype was recorded at least ten times. This chain joins TRBV10-3 and TRBJ2-7, with a weak D call TRBD1 (5 bases). Germline CDR1 reads ENHRY; CDR2 reads SYGVKD. V was shortened by 3 bases and J by 2 bases, with 11 bases between the two germline ends. This CDR3 is 14 amino acids long. Here the CDR3 DNA reads TGTGCCATCAGTGATTTAGGGGCGGCCTACGAGCAGTACTTC. Encoded protein: CAISDLGAAYEQYF.

This clonotype was seen many times. This chain joins TRBV20-1 and TRBJ2-7, with D perhaps being TRBD1 or TRBD2 (5 bases each). The CDR3 consists of 12 residues. Germline loops: CDR1 DFQATT, CDR2 SNEGSKA (reference sequence). V was shortened by 5 bases and J by 2 bases, with 10 bases between the two germline ends. The CDR3 region is CSARDVPYEQYF. CDR3 nucleotides: TGCAGTGCTCGGGACGTTCCCTACGAGCAGTACTTC.

DNA for the CDR3: TGCAGCGCGCGCGGACTAGCGACAAGCACAGATACGCAGTATTTT. Translation gives CSARGLATSTDTQYF. The chain employs TRBV29-1 and TRBJ2-3, with 9 bases identical to TRBD2. V was pared by 7 bases and J by 0 bases, with 8 bases of the junction left unmatched. The CDR3 runs to 15 residues. Germline V lookup: CDR1 SQVTM, CDR2 ANQGSEA.

This chain links TRBV10-3 with TRBJ2-3; 8 nucleotides match TRBD1. From germline, CDR1 is ENHRY and CDR2 SYGVKD. V dropped 6 bases and J dropped 4; count of bases not matched to a gene: 3. The CDR3 contains 13 residues. The CDR3 loop is CAIRTQGADTQYF. CDR3 nucleotides: TGTGCCATCAGGACACAGGGGGCAGATACGCAGTATTTT.

This clonotype turned up a few times. The genes are TRBV14 and TRBJ2-1, with D unresolved. Trimming took off 0 bases at V and 2 bases at J, with 8 bases between the two ends. Germline CDR1 reads SGHDN; CDR2 reads FVKESK. There are 15 residues in the CDR3. The CDR3 spells CASSQEEPPYNEQFF. The DNA for the CDR3 is TGTGCCAGCAGCCAAGAGGAACCCCCCTACAATGAGCAGTTCTTC. Using reference TRBV14 and TRBJ2-1 for the parts outside the CDR3, the full variable domain is EAGVTQFPSHSVIEKGQTVTLRCDPISGHDNLYWYRRVMGKEIKFLLHFVKESKQDESGMPNNRFLAERTGGTYSTLKVQPAELEDSGVYFCASSQEEPPYNEQFFGPGTRLTVL.

This clonotype has a count of ten or more. V usage is TRBV7-2 and J usage is TRBJ1-6; 8 bases are a match to TRBD1. The germline CDR1 and CDR2 sequences are SGHTA and FQGNSA. V lost 3 bases to trimming and J lost 13 bases; unmatched junction nucleotides: 5. CDR3 length: 13 residues. In nucleotides, the CDR3 is TGTGCCAGCAGCTTTGGACAGGGCTTCCCCCTCCACTTT. Translation gives CASSFGQGFPLHF.

This clonotype was recorded a few times. The chain joins TRBV29-1 to TRBJ1-1; a possible D gene is TRBD1 (5 bases). The V end was cut by 3 bases, the J end by 5 bases, with 19 bases between. The CDR3 extends over 15 amino acids. CDR1 and CDR2 from the germline V gene are SQVTM and ANQGSEA. The CDR3 region is CSVDRPSAGKTEAFF. The CDR3, as DNA: TGCAGCGTTGACCGCCCATCAGCAGGGAAGACTGAAGCTTTCTTT.

This clonotype was detected ten times or more. This chain uses TRBV9 with TRBJ2-1; 10 bases are a match to TRBD2. Trimming at V came to 1 base and at J to 6 bases, leaving 7 bases not matched to a gene. Germline V lookup: CDR1 SGDLS, CDR2 YYNGEE. The CDR3 is made up of 16 amino acids. This CDR3 is CASSVPLAGATNEQFF. The CDR3 coding sequence is TGTGCCAGCAGCGTACCCCTAGCGGGAGCCACCAATGAGCAGTTCTTC.

This clonotype was recorded many times. The V call is TRBV7-2, the J call TRBJ1-5, with D tentatively TRBD1 (5 bases). The length of the CDR3 is 13 residues. Germline V gene data show CDR1 as SGHTA and CDR2 as FQGNSA. V was cut by 4 bases and J by 4 bases, with 8 bases left in between. The CDR3 sequence is CASSWAGNQPQHF. DNA for the CDR3: TGTGCCAGCAGCTGGGCAGGGAATCAGCCCCAGCATTTT.

This clonotype appeared many times. J is TRBJ1-6 and V is TRBV29-1; no definite D call. The CDR3 has 14 residues. Germline values: CDR1 SQVTM, CDR2 ANQGSEA. V was pared by 6 bases and J by 8 bases, with 17 bases between. For the CDR3, the DNA is TGCAGCGTGGATTTAGTGTTAAGGCATTCACCCCTCCACTTT. Its protein is CSVDLVLRHSPLHF. Using reference TRBV29-1 and TRBJ1-6 for the parts outside the CDR3, the full variable domain is SAVISQKPSRDICQRGTSLTIQCQVDSQVTMMFWYRQQPGQSLTLIATANQGSEATYESGFVIDKFPISRPNLTFSTLTVSNMSPEDSSIYLCSVDLVLRHSPLHFGNGTRLTVT.

This rearrangement joins TRBV20-1 to TRBJ2-7; 8 nucleotides line up with TRBD1. The germline CDR1 and CDR2 sequences are DFQATT and SNEGSKA (reference sequence). The length of the CDR3 is 12 residues. J was trimmed by 5 bases and V by 6 bases; bases with no gene match: 6. The DNA of the CDR3 is TGCAGTGCGAGGACAGGGAACCACGAGCAGTACTTC. Its protein is CSARTGNHEQYF.

The J gene is TRBJ1-5, the V gene TRBV20-1; D is unclear. V was pared by 5 bases and J by 0 bases, with 11 bases between. The CDR3 spans 14 residues. The germline CDR1 and CDR2 sequences are DFQATT and SNEGSKA (reference sequence). The CDR3 bases are TGCAGTGCTGAAGCGGACGGTAGCAATCAGCCCCAGCATTTT. Protein sequence: CSAEADGSNQPQHF.

This clonotype occurred many times. The CDR3 DNA sequence: TGTGCCAGCAGCTCTTCAGCGGGGGGGCGGAAGACCCAGTACTTC. Its translation: CASSSSAGGRKTQYF. The rearrangement links TRBV7-9 to TRBJ2-5, with 10 nucleotides matching TRBD2. Germline assignment: CDR1 SEHNR and CDR2 FQNEAQ (reference sequence). The V and J ends lost 4 bases and 6 bases, in that order; junction bases with no gene match: 8. CDR3 length equals 15 residues. Based on the CDR3 plus reference TRBV7-9 and TRBJ2-5, the full variable domain is DTGVSQNPRHKITKRGQNVTFRCDPISEHNRLYWYRQTLGQGPEFLTYFQNEAQLEKSRLLSDRFSAERPKGSFSTLEIQRTEQGDSAMYLCASSSSAGGRKTQYFGPGTRLLVL.

This clonotype was detected ten times or more. The chain recombines TRBV4-1 with TRBJ2-7, with D perhaps matching TRBD1 or TRBD2 (5 bases each). Trimming shortened V by 1 base and J by 2 bases, and 12 bases separated the two germline ends. In germline, CDR1 is MGHRA, CDR2 YSYEKL. The CDR3 loop spans 15 amino acids. CDR3 sequence reads: CASSQVLGTTYEQYF. The CDR3 bases are TGCGCCAGCAGCCAAGTCTTAGGGACCACCTACGAGCAGTACTTC.

As concerns this clonotype: This may arise from a read error, as a much more abundant clone is one base away. No conserved phenylalanine or tryptophan is present at the end of the CDR3, so a read error is the likely explanation. The chain combines TRBV2 with TRBJ1-1; D is uncertain. The germline V gene has CDR1 SNHLY and CDR2 FYNNEI. Trimming took 7 bases from V and 5 from J, leaving 11 bases between them. The CDR3 has 12 residues. CDR3 sequence: CASTLGGTEAFL. In nucleotides, the CDR3 is TGTGCCAGCACCCTGGGAGGGACTGAAGCTTTCCTT.

In its sample, this clonotype was seen many times. The chain combines TRBV6-2 or TRBV6-3 with TRBJ2-5, with D tentatively TRBD1 (5 bases). Trimming cost V 4 bases and J 4 bases, with 16 bases left between them. The length of the CDR3 is 15 residues. CDR1 MNHEY and CDR2 SVGEGT come from the germline V gene. The CDR3 loop is CASSWGRAVGETQYF. CDR3 sequence (DNA): TGTGCCAGCAGTTGGGGCCGTGCAGTCGGAGAGACCCAGTACTTC.

This clonotype was counted ten times or more. The chain links TRBV19 to TRBJ2-1, with D maybe TRBD1 (5 bases). V lost 0 bases to trimming and J lost 5 bases, with 11 bases between them. Germline CDR1 and CDR2: LNHDA and SQIVND (reference sequence). This CDR3 is built from 15 residues. The CDR3: CASSIEGRVNNEQFF. CDR3 sequence (DNA): TGTGCCAGTAGTATAGAGGGCAGGGTTAACAATGAGCAGTTCTTC.

Many counts were recorded for this clonotype. This chain connects TRBV7-8 to TRBJ1-2; TRBD1 agrees at 8 bases. After removal of 3 bases from V and 8 bases from J, the junction contained 11 bases not matched to a gene. Germline V gives CDR1 SGHVS, CDR2 FQNEAQ. CDR3 length: 15 amino acids. The CDR3 sequence is CASSLAGQGLLGYTF. The CDR3, as DNA: TGTGCCAGCAGCTTGGCTGGACAGGGTTTGTTAGGCTACACCTTC.

In its sample, this clonotype was seen many times. This sequence joins TRBV27 and TRBJ2-5; D is ambiguous. Trimming took 5 bases from V and 2 from J, leaving 9 bases between them. Germline assignment: CDR1 MNHEY and CDR2 SMNVEV (reference sequence). This CDR3 has 13 amino acids. CDR3 loop: CASSVGLQETQYF. The CDR3 DNA is TGTGCCAGCAGTGTGGGGTTACAAGAGACCCAGTACTTC.

This clonotype was observed many times. The J gene is TRBJ2-3, the V gene TRBV28, with D perhaps TRBD1 or TRBD2 (5 bases each). With 3 bases removed from V and 3 bases from J, the gap between germline ends came to 13 bases. In germline, CDR1 is MDHEN, CDR2 SYDVKM. The length of the CDR3 is 15 residues. The CDR3 region is CASSLRDGWTDTQYF. In DNA, the CDR3 is TGTGCCAGCAGTTTGAGGGACGGGTGGACAGATACGCAGTATTTT.

This clonotype turned up a few times. This sequence joins TRBV7-2 and TRBJ2-7, with D unclear. The length of the CDR3 is 14 residues. Germline-derived CDR1 and CDR2 are SGHTA and FQGNSA. The ends were cut back, 5 bases at V and 0 bases at J, with 11 bases in the middle. The CDR3 DNA is TGTGCCAGCAGCCCCGGGCAGTACTCCTACGAGCAGTACTTC. Translating gives CASSPGQYSYEQYF.